The present entry profiles one T cell receptor (beta chain) with its context. The method was immunoSEQ multiplex PCR; TCRdb's version includes in-frame clones alone and lacks a portion of them. Of tens of thousands of clones in the sample, around 90% were seen once. The germline V gene has CDR1 LNHDA and CDR2 SQIVND (reference sequence). Trimming stripped 2 bases from V and 3 bases from J, with 17 bases between. The CDR3 totals 17 residues. This specimen comes from a study of identifying expanded T cells in peripheral blood. The receptor was derived from a person aged 18 to 70 in good health. The gene calls are TRBV19 and TRBJ1-3; D gene uncertain. Source material: blood. CDR3 coding DNA: TGTGCCAGTAGTATACGGGTTCGGTCAGTCCGTGGAAACACCATATATTTT. This encodes CASSIRVRSVRGNTIYF.